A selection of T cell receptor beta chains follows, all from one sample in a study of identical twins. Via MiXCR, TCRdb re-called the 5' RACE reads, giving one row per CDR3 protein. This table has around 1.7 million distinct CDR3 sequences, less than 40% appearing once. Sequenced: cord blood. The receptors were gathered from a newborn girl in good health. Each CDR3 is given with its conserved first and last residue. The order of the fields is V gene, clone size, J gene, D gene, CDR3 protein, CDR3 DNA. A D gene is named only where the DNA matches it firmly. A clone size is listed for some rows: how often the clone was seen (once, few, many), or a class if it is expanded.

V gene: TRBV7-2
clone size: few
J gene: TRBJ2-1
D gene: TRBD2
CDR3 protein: CASSYRLAGEHNEQFF
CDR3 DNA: TGTGCCAGCAGCTATCGACTAGCGGGTGAGCACAATGAGCAGTTCTTC

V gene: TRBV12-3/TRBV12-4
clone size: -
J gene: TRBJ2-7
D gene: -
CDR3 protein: CASSLSSESYEQYF
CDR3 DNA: TGTGCCAGCAGTTTATCCTCTGAGTCCTACGAGCAGTACTTC

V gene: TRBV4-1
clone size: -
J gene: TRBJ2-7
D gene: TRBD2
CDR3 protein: CASSQGRWTSGSYEQYF
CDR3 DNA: TGCGCCAGCAGCCAAGGTCGATGGACTAGCGGTTCCTACGAGCAGTACTTC

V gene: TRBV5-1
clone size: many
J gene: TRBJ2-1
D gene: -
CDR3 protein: CASLKGDFSYNEQFF
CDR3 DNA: TGCGCCAGCTTAAAAGGGGACTTCTCCTACAATGAGCAGTTCTTC

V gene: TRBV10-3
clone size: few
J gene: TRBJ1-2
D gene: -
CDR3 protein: CAISEVQGQAQGYTF
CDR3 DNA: TGTGCCATCAGTGAGGTTCAGGGGCAAGCACAGGGCTACACCTTC

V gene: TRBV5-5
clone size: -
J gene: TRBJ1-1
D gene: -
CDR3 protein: CASSLGPTVHEAFF
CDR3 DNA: TGTGCCAGCAGCTTGGGCCCTACAGTCCATGAAGCTTTCTTT

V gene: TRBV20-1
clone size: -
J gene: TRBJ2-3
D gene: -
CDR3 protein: CSASDGGQGTDTQYF
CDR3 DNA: TGCAGTGCTAGCGATGGCGGGCAGGGCACAGATACGCAGTATTTT

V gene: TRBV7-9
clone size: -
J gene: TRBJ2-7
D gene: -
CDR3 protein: CASSLGPGGIDEQYF
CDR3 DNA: TGTGCCAGCAGCTTAGGGCCAGGAGGGATCGACGAGCAGTACTTC

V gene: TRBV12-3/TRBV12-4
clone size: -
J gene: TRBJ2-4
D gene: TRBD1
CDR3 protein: CASSPWDRNIQYF
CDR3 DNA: TGTGCCAGCAGTCCATGGGACAGGAACATTCAGTACTTC

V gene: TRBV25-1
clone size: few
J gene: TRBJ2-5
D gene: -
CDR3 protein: CASSELTSGPQETQYF
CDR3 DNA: TGTGCCAGCAGTGAATTGACCAGCGGACCGCAAGAGACCCAGTACTTC

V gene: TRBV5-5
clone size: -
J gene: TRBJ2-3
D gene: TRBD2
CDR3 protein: CASSALAGGDTQYF
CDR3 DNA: TGTGCCAGCAGCGCACTAGCGGGGGGAGATACGCAGTATTTT

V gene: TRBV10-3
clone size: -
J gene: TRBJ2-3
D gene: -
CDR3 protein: CAISEEGVSTDTQYF
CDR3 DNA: TGTGCCATCAGTGAGGAGGGGGTCAGCACAGATACGCAGTATTTT

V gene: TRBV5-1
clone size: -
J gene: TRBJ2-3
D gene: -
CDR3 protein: CASRLWATRTDTQYF
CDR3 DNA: TGCGCCAGTAGACTATGGGCCACGAGAACAGATACGCAGTATTTT

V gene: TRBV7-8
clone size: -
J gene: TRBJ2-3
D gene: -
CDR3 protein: CASSLVRRPFTDTQSF
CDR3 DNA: TGTGCCAGCAGCTTAGTCCGGCGACCTTTCACAGATACGCAGTCTTTT

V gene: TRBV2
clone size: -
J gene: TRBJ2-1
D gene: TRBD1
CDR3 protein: CASSEGRAGGHNEQFF
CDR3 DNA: TGTGCCAGCAGTGAAGGGAGGGCAGGGGGCCACAATGAGCAGTTCTTC

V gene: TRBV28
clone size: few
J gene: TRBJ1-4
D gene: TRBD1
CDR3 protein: CASSLPGTGLMGKLFF
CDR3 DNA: TGTGCCAGCAGTTTACCCGGGACAGGGTTAATGGGAAAACTGTTTTTT

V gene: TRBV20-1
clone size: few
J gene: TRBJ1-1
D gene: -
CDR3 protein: CSAPEAGNTEAFF
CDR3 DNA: TGCAGTGCTCCGGAGGCGGGAAACACTGAAGCTTTCTTT

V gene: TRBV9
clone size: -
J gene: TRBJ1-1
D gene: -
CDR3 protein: CASSVAGTNTEAFF
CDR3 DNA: TGTGCCAGCAGCGTAGCAGGTACGAACACTGAAGCTTTCTTT

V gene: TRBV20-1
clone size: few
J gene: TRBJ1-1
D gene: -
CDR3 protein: CSARTGHYMNTEAFF
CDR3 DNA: TGCAGTGCTAGAACGGGACACTACATGAACACTGAAGCTTTCTTT

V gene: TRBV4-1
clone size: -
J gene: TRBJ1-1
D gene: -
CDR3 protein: CASSQARGELNTEAFF
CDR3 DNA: TGCGCCAGCAGCCAAGCCCGGGGGGAGCTGAACACTGAAGCTTTCTTT

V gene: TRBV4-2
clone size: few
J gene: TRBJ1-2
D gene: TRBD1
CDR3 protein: CASSSWDSPTPYGYTF
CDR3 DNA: TGTGCCAGCAGCAGTTGGGACAGCCCGACCCCCTATGGCTACACCTTC

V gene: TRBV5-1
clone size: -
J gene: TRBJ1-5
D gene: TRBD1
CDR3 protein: CASSLDRQGPPPDSNQPQHF
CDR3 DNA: TGCGCCAGCAGCTTGGATAGACAGGGGCCACCGCCGGATAGCAATCAGCCCCAGCATTTT

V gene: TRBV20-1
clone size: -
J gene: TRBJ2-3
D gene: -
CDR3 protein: CSARAPRRGRTDTQYF
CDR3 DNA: TGCAGTGCTAGAGCCCCGAGACGGGGAAGAACAGATACGCAGTATTTT

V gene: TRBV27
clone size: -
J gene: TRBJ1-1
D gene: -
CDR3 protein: CASSFHQGVEAFF
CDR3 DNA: TGTGCCAGCAGTTTCCACCAAGGGGTGGAAGCTTTCTTT

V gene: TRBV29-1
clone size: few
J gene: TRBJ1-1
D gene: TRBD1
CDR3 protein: CSVSGTANTEAFF
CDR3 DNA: TGCAGCGTTAGCGGGACAGCGAACACTGAAGCTTTCTTT

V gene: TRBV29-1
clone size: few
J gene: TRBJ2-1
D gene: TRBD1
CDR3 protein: CSVSRTGKGHNEQFF
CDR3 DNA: TGCAGCGTCTCCCGGACAGGGAAAGGGCACAATGAGCAGTTCTTC

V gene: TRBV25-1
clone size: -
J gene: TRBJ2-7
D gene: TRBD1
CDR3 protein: CASSPVQGLYEQYF
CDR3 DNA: TGTGCCAGCAGTCCTGTACAGGGGCTCTACGAGCAGTACTTC

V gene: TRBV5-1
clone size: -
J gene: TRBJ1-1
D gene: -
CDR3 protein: CASSSGGVTNTEAFF
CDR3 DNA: TGCGCCAGCAGCTCGGGGGGGGTGACGAACACTGAAGCTTTCTTT

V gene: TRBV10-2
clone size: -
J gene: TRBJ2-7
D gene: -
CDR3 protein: CASSEEGPLHEQYF
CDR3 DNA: TGCGCCAGCAGTGAGGAGGGACCCCTCCACGAGCAGTACTTC

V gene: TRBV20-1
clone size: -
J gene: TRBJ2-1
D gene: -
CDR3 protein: CSACDSSRNEQFF
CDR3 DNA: TGCAGTGCCTGTGACTCAAGCAGAAATGAGCAGTTCTTC

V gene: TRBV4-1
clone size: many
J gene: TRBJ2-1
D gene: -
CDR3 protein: CASSRYQGNEQFF
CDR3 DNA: TGCGCCAGCAGCCGATATCAGGGGAATGAGCAGTTCTTC

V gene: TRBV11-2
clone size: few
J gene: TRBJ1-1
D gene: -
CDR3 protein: CASSLGRTANTEAFF
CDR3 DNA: TGTGCCAGCAGCTTAGGACGGACAGCGAACACTGAAGCTTTCTTT

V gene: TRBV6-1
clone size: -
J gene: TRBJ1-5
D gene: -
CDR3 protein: CASSGGEVSNQPQHF
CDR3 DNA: TGTGCCAGCAGTGGGGGGGAGGTGAGCAATCAGCCCCAGCATTTT

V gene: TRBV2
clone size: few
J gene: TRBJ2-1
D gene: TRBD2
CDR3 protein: CASRPGGPWDEQFF
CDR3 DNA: TGTGCCAGCAGGCCGGGAGGGCCTTGGGATGAGCAGTTCTTC

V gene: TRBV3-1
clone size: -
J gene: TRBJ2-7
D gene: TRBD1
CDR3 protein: CASSKTGMSYEQYF
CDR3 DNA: TGTGCCAGCAGCAAGACAGGGATGTCCTACGAGCAGTACTTC

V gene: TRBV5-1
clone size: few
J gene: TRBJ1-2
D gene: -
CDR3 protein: CASSLAGTSLGGYGYTF
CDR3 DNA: TGCGCCAGCAGCTTGGCCGGGACATCCCTCGGAGGCTATGGCTACACCTTC

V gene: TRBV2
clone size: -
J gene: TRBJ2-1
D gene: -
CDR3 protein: CASMPGTASYNEQFF
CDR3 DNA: TGTGCCAGCATGCCCGGGACCGCCTCCTACAATGAGCAGTTCTTC

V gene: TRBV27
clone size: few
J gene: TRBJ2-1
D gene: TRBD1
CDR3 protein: CASSSLGGYEQFF
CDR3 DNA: TGTGCCAGCAGTTCTCTAGGGGGCTATGAGCAGTTCTTC

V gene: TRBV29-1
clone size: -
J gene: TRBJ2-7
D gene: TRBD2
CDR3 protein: CSVASPGLASYEQYF
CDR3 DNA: TGCAGCGTTGCTTCACCGGGACTAGCAAGCTACGAGCAGTACTTC

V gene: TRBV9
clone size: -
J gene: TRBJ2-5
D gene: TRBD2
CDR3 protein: CASSVALKGGETQYF
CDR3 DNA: TGTGCCAGCAGCGTAGCGTTGAAGGGAGGGGAGACCCAGTACTTC